The source of this TCR beta chain is a study of neurological immune-mediated disorders. Germline CDR1 and CDR2: SGHTA and FQGNSA. The CDR3 length is 13 residues. Trimming shortened V by 0 bases and J by 7 bases, and 9 bases separated the two germline ends. This clonotype was seen repeatedly, ten times or more. The cDNA came from 5'RACE with 10-nucleotide random UMIs. A single record per CDR3 protein comes from TCRdb applying MiXCR to the 5' RACE reads. The table lists about 32,000 distinct CDR3 sequences, around 4% of them singletons. V gene TRBV7-2 combines with J gene TRBJ1-1, with D unresolved. The sequence derives from a man aged 25 to 45 with multiple sclerosis. Sequenced sample: PBMCs. The CDR3 is CASSLARRSEAFF. DNA for the CDR3: TGTGCCAGCAGCTTAGCAAGGAGGAGTGAAGCTTTCTTT.